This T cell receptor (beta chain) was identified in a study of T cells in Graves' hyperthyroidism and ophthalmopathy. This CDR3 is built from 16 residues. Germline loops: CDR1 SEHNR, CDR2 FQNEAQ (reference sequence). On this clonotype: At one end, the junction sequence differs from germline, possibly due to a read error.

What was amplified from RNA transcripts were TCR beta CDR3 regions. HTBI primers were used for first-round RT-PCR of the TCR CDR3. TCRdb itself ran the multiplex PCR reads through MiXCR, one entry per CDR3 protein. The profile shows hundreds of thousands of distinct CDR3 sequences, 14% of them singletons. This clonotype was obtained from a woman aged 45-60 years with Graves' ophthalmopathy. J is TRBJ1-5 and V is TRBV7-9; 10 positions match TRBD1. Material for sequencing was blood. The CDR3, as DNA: TGTACCAGCAGCACCGGGACAGGGGTAGGCAATCAGCCCCAGCATTTT. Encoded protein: CTSSTGTGVGNQPQHF. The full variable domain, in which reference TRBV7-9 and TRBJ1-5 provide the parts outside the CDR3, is DTGVSQNPRHKITKRGQNVTFRCDPISEHNRLYWYRQTLGQGPEFLTYFQNEAQLEKSRLLSDRFSAERPKGSFSTLEIQRTEQGDSAMYLCTSSTGTGVGNQPQHFGDGTRLSIL.